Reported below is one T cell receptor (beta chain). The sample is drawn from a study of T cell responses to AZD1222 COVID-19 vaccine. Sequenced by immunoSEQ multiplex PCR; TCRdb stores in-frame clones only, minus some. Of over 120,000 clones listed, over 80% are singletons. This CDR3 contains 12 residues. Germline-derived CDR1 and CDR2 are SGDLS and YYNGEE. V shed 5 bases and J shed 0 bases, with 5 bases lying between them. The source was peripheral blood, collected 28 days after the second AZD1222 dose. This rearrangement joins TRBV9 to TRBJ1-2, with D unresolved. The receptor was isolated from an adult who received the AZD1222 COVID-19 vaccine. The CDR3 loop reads CASRLANYGYTF. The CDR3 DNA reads TGTGCCAGCAGACTAGCTAACTATGGCTACACCTTC.